This is a list of T cell receptor beta chains from one sample in a study of blood T cells in healthy people across ages. TCRdb recomputed calls from the 5' RACE reads with MiXCR, one row per CDR3 protein. The data show some 730,000 distinct CDR3 sequences, around a fifth seen once. The sequencing input was blood. These receptors were obtained from a man between 65 and 79 years old in good health. The CDR3 runs from the conserved cysteine through the conserved F or W. The order of the fields is clone size, J gene, V gene, D gene, CDR3 DNA, CDR3 protein. A D gene is named only where the DNA matches it firmly. Clone size is shown for a subset of rows, as once, few, many or a class of expanded clone.

clone_size: NA
j_call: TRBJ1-6
v_call: TRBV5-1
d_call: NA
cdr3_nt: TGCGCCAGCAGCTTATACGAGGACTCCAATTCACCCCTCCACTTT
cdr3_aa: CASSLYEDSNSPLHF

clone_size: NA
j_call: TRBJ1-4
v_call: TRBV12-3/TRBV12-4
d_call: NA
cdr3_nt: TGTGCCAGCAGTTTATGGGGGGACTCAACTAATGAAAAACTGTTTTTT
cdr3_aa: CASSLWGDSTNEKLFF

clone_size: NA
j_call: TRBJ2-1
v_call: TRBV5-1
d_call: TRBD1
cdr3_nt: TGCGCCAGCAGCTTGAGTTGGGACAGCCTATACAATGAGCAGTTCTTC
cdr3_aa: CASSLSWDSLYNEQFF

clone_size: NA
j_call: TRBJ1-2
v_call: TRBV9
d_call: NA
cdr3_nt: TGTGCCAGCAGCGTAGATCCTGGCAGGGTCTATGGCTACACCTTC
cdr3_aa: CASSVDPGRVYGYTF

clone_size: few
j_call: TRBJ1-2
v_call: TRBV20-1
d_call: TRBD1
cdr3_nt: TGCAGTGCTAGGGAAGAGGGGGCGCGTGGCTACACCTTC
cdr3_aa: CSAREEGARGYTF

clone_size: few
j_call: TRBJ2-7
v_call: TRBV12-3/TRBV12-4
d_call: TRBD2
cdr3_nt: TGTGCCAGCAGACTAGCGGGGGGGAACTACGAGCAGTACTTC
cdr3_aa: CASRLAGGNYEQYF

clone_size: few
j_call: TRBJ2-1
v_call: TRBV24-1
d_call: NA
cdr3_nt: TGTGCCACCAGTGATTCCCCCGGACAGGCGGGGCGCGATGAGCAGTTCTTC
cdr3_aa: CATSDSPGQAGRDEQFF

clone_size: few
j_call: TRBJ1-4
v_call: TRBV2
d_call: NA
cdr3_nt: TGTGCCAGCAGTGAAGATGGCAAGTGGGGTGAAAAACTGTTTTTT
cdr3_aa: CASSEDGKWGEKLFF

clone_size: NA
j_call: TRBJ1-1
v_call: TRBV12-3/TRBV12-4
d_call: NA
cdr3_nt: TGTGCCAGCAGCCTCGCCCCACTGAACACTGAAGCTTTCTTT
cdr3_aa: CASSLAPLNTEAFF

clone_size: few
j_call: TRBJ1-2
v_call: TRBV28
d_call: NA
cdr3_nt: TGTGCCAGCAGATCTAACCCAGGGGGCTACACCTTC
cdr3_aa: CASRSNPGGYTF

clone_size: NA
j_call: TRBJ1-3
v_call: TRBV5-1
d_call: TRBD1
cdr3_nt: TGCGCCAGCAGCCTGGGGGGGACAGAACCCTCTGGAAACACCATATATTTT
cdr3_aa: CASSLGGTEPSGNTIYF

clone_size: NA
j_call: TRBJ2-7
v_call: TRBV19
d_call: NA
cdr3_nt: TGTGCCAGTAGTATAAGTTCGGAGGGGTACGAGCAGTACTTC
cdr3_aa: CASSISSEGYEQYF

clone_size: few
j_call: TRBJ1-2
v_call: TRBV12-3/TRBV12-4
d_call: NA
cdr3_nt: TGTGCCAGCAGCGCCCTACGGATCAGTGAGGGCTACACCTTC
cdr3_aa: CASSALRISEGYTF

clone_size: NA
j_call: TRBJ2-5
v_call: TRBV20-1
d_call: NA
cdr3_nt: TGCAGTGCCATCCGGACGCGACAAGAGACCCAGTACTTC
cdr3_aa: CSAIRTRQETQYF

clone_size: NA
j_call: TRBJ1-1
v_call: TRBV12-3/TRBV12-4
d_call: NA
cdr3_nt: TGTGCCAGCACCGTGCCCCCTTCAACTGAAGCTTTCTTT
cdr3_aa: CASTVPPSTEAFF

clone_size: few
j_call: TRBJ1-3
v_call: TRBV3-1
d_call: TRBD1
cdr3_nt: TGTGCCAGCAGCCAGGGGACAGTTGGGGACACCATATATTTT
cdr3_aa: CASSQGTVGDTIYF

clone_size: NA
j_call: TRBJ2-1
v_call: TRBV7-7
d_call: NA
cdr3_nt: TGTGCCAGCAGCCCCACAGGTCCCCGTGAGCAGTTCTTC
cdr3_aa: CASSPTGPREQFF

clone_size: few
j_call: TRBJ2-7
v_call: TRBV5-5
d_call: NA
cdr3_nt: TGTGCCAGCAGCGGAGGGCCGGGGCTAAACTACGAGCAGTACTTC
cdr3_aa: CASSGGPGLNYEQYF

clone_size: few
j_call: TRBJ2-7
v_call: TRBV12-3/TRBV12-4
d_call: TRBD2
cdr3_nt: TGTGCCAGCAGGGTAGCCGGGGGGGCGTTCGAGCAGTACTTC
cdr3_aa: CASRVAGGAFEQYF

clone_size: NA
j_call: TRBJ1-2
v_call: TRBV11-3
d_call: NA
cdr3_nt: TGTGCCAGCTCCCCCGGCAGCGAGTATGGCTACACCTTC
cdr3_aa: CASSPGSEYGYTF

clone_size: NA
j_call: TRBJ2-5
v_call: TRBV29-1
d_call: NA
cdr3_nt: TGCAGCGTTGTTCTCCGGGCGAAGACCCAGTACTTC
cdr3_aa: CSVVLRAKTQYF

clone_size: NA
j_call: TRBJ2-3
v_call: TRBV9
d_call: NA
cdr3_nt: TGTGCCAGCAGCGTAGGGGCCGCTGGCCGCACAGATACGCAGTATTTT
cdr3_aa: CASSVGAAGRTDTQYF

clone_size: few
j_call: TRBJ1-6
v_call: TRBV28
d_call: NA
cdr3_nt: TGTGCCAGCAGAGACAGTCCACCCTATAATTCACCCCTCCACTTT
cdr3_aa: CASRDSPPYNSPLHF

clone_size: NA
j_call: TRBJ2-1
v_call: TRBV12-5
d_call: NA
cdr3_nt: TGTGCTAGTGGCCCCGTCCCAGGATGGGAGCAGTTCTTC
cdr3_aa: CASGPVPGWEQFF

clone_size: few
j_call: TRBJ2-1
v_call: TRBV5-1
d_call: TRBD2
cdr3_nt: TGCGCCAGCAGGCCTGAAGAGGGACTAGCGCCGCGTGAGCAGTTCTTC
cdr3_aa: CASRPEEGLAPREQFF

clone_size: few
j_call: TRBJ2-6
v_call: TRBV21-1
d_call: NA
cdr3_nt: TGTGCCACCTCTGGGTCTAGAGTAGGGGCCAACGTCCTGACTTTC
cdr3_aa: CATSGSRVGANVLTF